The entry that follows covers one T cell receptor (beta chain) sequence. Its cognate antigen is unknown. The sample comes from a study of OX40 agonist ivuxolimab in advanced cancers. Across the whole study: Hepatocellular carcinoma, melanoma, renal cell or head and neck cancer was diagnosed in the dose-escalation patients.

Assay: immunoSEQ multiplex PCR; the TCRdb copy retains only in-frame clones and omits some. The table has 83,000 or so clones, roughly 85% seen once. CDR1 is LGHNA and CDR2 is YNFKEQ in the germline V gene. The V segment lost 1 base and the J segment 5 bases; nucleotides outside the gene matches: 8. This CDR3 has 16 amino acids. Study-wide results and limits: CD8+ T cells (on average) carried more expanded clones than CD4+ T cells.

The timepoints at which blood was sampled were baseline, cycle 4 day 1, and cycle 7 day 1. Sequences were derived from CD4+ or CD8+ T cells sorted from blood, sampled in a trial of the OX40 agonist ivuxolimab. The chain employs TRBV4-2 and TRBJ2-1; TRBD1 matches 7 bases. The receptor was derived from an adult with an advanced solid tumor such as melanoma, head and neck, liver or kidney cancer. This chain's CDR3 is CASSQVTGALNNEQFF. CDR3 bases: TGTGCCAGCAGCCAAGTAACAGGGGCCCTTAACAATGAGCAGTTCTTC.